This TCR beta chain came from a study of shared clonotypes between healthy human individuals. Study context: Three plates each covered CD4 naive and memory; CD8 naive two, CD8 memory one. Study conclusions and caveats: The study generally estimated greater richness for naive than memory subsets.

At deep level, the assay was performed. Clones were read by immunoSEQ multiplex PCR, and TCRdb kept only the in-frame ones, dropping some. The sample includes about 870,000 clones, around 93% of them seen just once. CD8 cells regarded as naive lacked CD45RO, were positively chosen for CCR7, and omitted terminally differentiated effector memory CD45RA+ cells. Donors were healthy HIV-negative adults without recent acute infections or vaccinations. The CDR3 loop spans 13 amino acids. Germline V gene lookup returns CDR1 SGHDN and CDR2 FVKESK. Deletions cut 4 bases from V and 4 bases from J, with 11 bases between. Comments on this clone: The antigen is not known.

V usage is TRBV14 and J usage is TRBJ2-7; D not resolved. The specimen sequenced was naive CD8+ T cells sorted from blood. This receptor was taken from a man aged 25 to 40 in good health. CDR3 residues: CASSLLPRYEQYF. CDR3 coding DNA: TGTGCCAGCAGCCTATTACCTCGGTACGAGCAGTACTTC.